This TCR beta chain was sequenced for a study of response to subunit inactivated influenza vaccine. Study outcomes and limitations: Authors suggested that a seasonal influenza vaccination recruits few new T cells each time.

Germline trimming cut 2 bases from V and 2 bases from J; bases unmatched to any gene: 3. The CDR3 loop spans 16 amino acids. One entry per CDR3 protein, called by TCRdb with MiXCR from the RT-PCR reads. The sample lists roughly 650,000 distinct CDR3 sequences; approximately 14% were seen once. On this clonotype itself: What it binds is not known.

This chain joins TRBV12-3 or TRBV12-4 and TRBJ1-5; 10 bases map to TRBD1. The sample consisted of PBMCs from blood, taken 14 days before vaccination. The TCR sequence derives from a man aged 50-59 years who received an inactivated influenza vaccine. The CDR3 loop reads CASSLQGTGGNQPQHF. The CDR3 nucleotides read TGTGCCAGCAGTTTACAAGGGACAGGGGGCAATCAGCCCCAGCATTTT.